This TCR beta chain is from a study of T cell responses to AZD1222 COVID-19 vaccine. Study-level points and caveats: An increase in Spike-specific TCR breadth and depth was observed after two AZD1222 doses.

Only in-frame clones appear in the TCRdb table, and some are missing; sequencing was by immunoSEQ multiplex PCR. The sample yields about 140,000 clones, 75% to 90% seen once. This CDR3 contains 15 residues. Germline loops: CDR1 MGHRA, CDR2 YSYEKL. Trimming shortened V by 4 bases and J by 6 bases, and 17 bases separated the two germline ends. This clone occurred once. Its antigen is unidentified. This chain connects TRBV4-1 to TRBJ2-3; the D is unclear. This specimen was peripheral blood, taken on day 0 of AZD1222 vaccination. This receptor was taken from an adult in good health. CDR3 amino acids: CASSPGGSQRDTQYF. CDR3 nucleotides: TGCGCCAGCAGCCCAGGCGGCTCACAGCGCGATACGCAGTATTTT.